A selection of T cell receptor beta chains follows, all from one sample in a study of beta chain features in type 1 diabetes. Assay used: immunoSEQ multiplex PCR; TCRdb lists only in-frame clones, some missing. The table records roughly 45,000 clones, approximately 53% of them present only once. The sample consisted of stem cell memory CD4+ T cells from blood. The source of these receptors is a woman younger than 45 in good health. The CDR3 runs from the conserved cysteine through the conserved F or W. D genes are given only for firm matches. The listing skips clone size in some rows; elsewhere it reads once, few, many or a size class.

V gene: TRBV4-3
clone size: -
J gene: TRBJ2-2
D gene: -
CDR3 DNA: TGCGCCAGCAGCCGAGGTCCGGCGGCCGGGGAGCTGTTTTTT
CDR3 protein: CASSRGPAAGELFF

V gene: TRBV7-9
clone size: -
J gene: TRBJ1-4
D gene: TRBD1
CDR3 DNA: TGTGCCAGCAGCGAGACAGGGGGTGATCGGGAAAAACTGTTTTTT
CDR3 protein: CASSETGGDREKLFF

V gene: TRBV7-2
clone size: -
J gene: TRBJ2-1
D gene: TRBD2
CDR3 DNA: TGTGCCAGCAGCTTAGGCCGACTAGCGGGGTCTAATGAGCAGTTCTTC
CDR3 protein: CASSLGRLAGSNEQFF

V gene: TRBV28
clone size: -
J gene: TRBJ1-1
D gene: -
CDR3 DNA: TGTGCCAGCAGGGGGGCAGGGCCTTATATTAACACTGAAGCTTTCTTT
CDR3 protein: CASRGAGPYINTEAFF

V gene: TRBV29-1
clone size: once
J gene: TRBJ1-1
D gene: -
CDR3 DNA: TGCAGCGTTGCCGAGACAGTAAACACTGAAGCTTTCTTT
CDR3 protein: CSVAETVNTEAFF

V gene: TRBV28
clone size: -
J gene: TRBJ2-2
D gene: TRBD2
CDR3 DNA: TGTGCCAGCAGCTTTCGGATTCCCCTTAGCGGGAGCGGCACCGGGGAGCTGTTTTTT
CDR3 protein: CASSFRIPLSGSGTGELFF

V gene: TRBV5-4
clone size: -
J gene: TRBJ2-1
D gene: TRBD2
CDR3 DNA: TGTGCCAGCAGCTTGGCCGTAGGACTAGCGGAAGCCTACAATGAGCAGTTCTTC
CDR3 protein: CASSLAVGLAEAYNEQFF

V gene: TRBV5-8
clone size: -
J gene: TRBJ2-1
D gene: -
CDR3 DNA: TGTGCCAGCAGCCGAAGTCCAGGGGTCCAAAATGAGCAGTTCTTC
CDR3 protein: CASSRSPGVQNEQFF

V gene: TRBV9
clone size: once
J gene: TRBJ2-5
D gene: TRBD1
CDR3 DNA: TGTGCCAGCGGGACAGGGGGGCAAGAGACCCAGTACTTC
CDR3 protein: CASGTGGQETQYF

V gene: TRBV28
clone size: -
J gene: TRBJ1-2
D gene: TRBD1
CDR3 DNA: TGTGCCGGCAGACCGGGACAGGCTTTGGGCTACACCTTC
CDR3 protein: CAGRPGQALGYTF

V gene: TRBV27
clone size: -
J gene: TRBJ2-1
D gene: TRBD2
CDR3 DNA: TGTGCCAGCAGTTTAGGGCTAGCGGGAGTCCCGTTCTTC
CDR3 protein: CASSLGLAGVPFF

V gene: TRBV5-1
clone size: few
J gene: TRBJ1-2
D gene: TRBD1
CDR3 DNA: TGCGCCAGCAGCGCCATGGACAGGGGCGGCTATGGCTACACCTTC
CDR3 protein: CASSAMDRGGYGYTF

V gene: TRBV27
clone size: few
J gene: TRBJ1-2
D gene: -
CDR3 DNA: TGTGCCAGCAGTTTGCGGGGGTATGGCTACACCTTC
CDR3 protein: CASSLRGYGYTF

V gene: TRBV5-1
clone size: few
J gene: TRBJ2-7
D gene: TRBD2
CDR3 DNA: TGCGCCAGCAGGCTAGCGGCTACTTCTTACGAGCAGTACTTC
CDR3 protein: CASRLAATSYEQYF

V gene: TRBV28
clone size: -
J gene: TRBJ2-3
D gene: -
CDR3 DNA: TGTGCCACCCTAGGGGACACAGATACGCAGTATTTT
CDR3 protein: CATLGDTDTQYF

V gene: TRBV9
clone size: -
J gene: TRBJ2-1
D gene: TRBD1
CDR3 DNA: TGTGCCAGCAGCTCAGGGACAGGTCCCTACAATGAGCAGTTCTTC
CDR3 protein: CASSSGTGPYNEQFF

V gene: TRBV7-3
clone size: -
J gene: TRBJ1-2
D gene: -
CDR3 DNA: TGTGCCAGCAGCTTAACCCCCCTGTATGGCTACACCTTC
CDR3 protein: CASSLTPLYGYTF

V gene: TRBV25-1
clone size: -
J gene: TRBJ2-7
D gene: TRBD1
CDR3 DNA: TGTGCCAGCAGCCTTCCCGATGGGGGACAGGGGCGAGAGCAGTACTTC
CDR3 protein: CASSLPDGGQGREQYF

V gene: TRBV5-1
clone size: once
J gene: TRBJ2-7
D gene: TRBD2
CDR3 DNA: TGCGCCAGCAGCTCAGGGACTAGCGGGCCCTACGAGCAGTACTTC
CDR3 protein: CASSSGTSGPYEQYF

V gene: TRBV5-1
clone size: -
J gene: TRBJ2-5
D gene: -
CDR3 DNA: TGCGCCAGCAGCTTGGACGGACTCAGAGAGACCCAGTACTTC
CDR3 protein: CASSLDGLRETQYF

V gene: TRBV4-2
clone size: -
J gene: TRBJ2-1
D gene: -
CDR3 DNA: TGTGCCAGCAGCCAAGATACACAGGGAGCCTACAATGAGCAGTTCTTC
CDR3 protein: CASSQDTQGAYNEQFF

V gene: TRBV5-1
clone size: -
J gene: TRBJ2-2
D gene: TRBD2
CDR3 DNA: TGCGCCAGCAGCAAGAGCGGGAGGAACACCGGGGAGCTGTTTTTT
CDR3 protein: CASSKSGRNTGELFF

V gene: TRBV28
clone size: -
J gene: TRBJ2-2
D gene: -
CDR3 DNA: TGTGCCAGCAGTCCCTCGACACTAGGGATCTCCGGGGAGCTGTTTTTT
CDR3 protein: CASSPSTLGISGELFF

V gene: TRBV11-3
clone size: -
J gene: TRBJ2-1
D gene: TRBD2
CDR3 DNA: TGTGCCAGCAGCTTAGGAAGACTCGGCGGGAGTCCGGACAATGAGCAGTTCTTC
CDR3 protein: CASSLGRLGGSPDNEQFF

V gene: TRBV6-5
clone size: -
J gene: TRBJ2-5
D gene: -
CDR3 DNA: TGTGCCAGCAGCCCCCGGAGGTTCCAAGAGACCCAGTACTTC
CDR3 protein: CASSPRRFQETQYF

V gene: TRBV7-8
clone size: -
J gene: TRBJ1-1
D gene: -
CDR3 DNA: TGTGCCAGCAGCTTAGGACGGGGTGAAGCTTTCTTT
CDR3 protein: CASSLGRGEAFF

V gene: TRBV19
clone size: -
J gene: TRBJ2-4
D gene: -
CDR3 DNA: TGTGCCACCCTTAGCGGATTCAAAAACATTCAGTACTTC
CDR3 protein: CATLSGFKNIQYF

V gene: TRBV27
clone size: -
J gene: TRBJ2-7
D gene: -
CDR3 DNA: TGTGCCAGCAGTTCCCGGGACATCTTCTACGAGCAGTACTTC
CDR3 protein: CASSSRDIFYEQYF

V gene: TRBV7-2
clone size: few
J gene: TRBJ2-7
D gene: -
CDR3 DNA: TGTGCCAGCAGCACAGGGCACCAATACCCCTCCTTC
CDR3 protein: CASSTGHQYPSF

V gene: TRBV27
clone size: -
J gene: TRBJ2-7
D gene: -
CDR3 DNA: TGTGCCAGCAGGACTAGCTACGAGCAGTACTTC
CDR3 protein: CASRTSYEQYF

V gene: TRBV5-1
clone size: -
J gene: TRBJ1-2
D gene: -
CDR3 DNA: TGCGCCAGCAGCTTGGATGCGGTCACTTCTAACTATGGCTACACCTTC
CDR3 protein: CASSLDAVTSNYGYTF

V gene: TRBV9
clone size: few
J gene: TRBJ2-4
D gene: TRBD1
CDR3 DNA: TGTGCCAGCAGCGCGGACAGGGGAAAAAACATTCAGTACTTC
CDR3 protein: CASSADRGKNIQYF

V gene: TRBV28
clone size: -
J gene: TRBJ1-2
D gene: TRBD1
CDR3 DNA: TGTGCCAGCAGACCCTCGGACAGGGCCTATGGCTACACCTTC
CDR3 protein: CASRPSDRAYGYTF

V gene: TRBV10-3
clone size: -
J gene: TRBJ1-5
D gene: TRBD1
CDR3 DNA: TGTGCCATCTCTGGGACAGCCAATCAGCCCCAGCATTTT
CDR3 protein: CAISGTANQPQHF

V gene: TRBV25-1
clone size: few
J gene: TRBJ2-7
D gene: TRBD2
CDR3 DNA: TGTGCCAGCAGGGGGACTAGCGGGAGTCCCTACGAGCAGTACTTC
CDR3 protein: CASRGTSGSPYEQYF

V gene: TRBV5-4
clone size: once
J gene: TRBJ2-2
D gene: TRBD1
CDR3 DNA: TGTGCCAGCAGCTCGGGGACAGAGGCTGGCGGGGAGCTGTTTTTT
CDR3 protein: CASSSGTEAGGELFF

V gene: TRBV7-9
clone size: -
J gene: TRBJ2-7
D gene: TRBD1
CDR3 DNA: TGTGCCAGCAGCTTCCCCCGGGACAGGGGGGTCTCCTACGAGCAGTACTTC
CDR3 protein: CASSFPRDRGVSYEQYF

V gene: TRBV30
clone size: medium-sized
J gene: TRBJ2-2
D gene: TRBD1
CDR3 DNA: TGTGCCGGAAGGGACAGAAACACCGGGGAGCTGTTTTTT
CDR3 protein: CAGRDRNTGELFF

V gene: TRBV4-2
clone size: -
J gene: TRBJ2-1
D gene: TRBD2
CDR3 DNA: TGTGCCAGCAGCCCCCAGCGGGGGGGGCCTAGCAATGAGCAGTTCTTC
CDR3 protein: CASSPQRGGPSNEQFF

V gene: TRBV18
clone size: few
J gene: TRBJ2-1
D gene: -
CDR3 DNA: TGTGCCAGCTCACCAGTTTCAGGGTGGAATGAGCAGTTCTTC
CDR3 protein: CASSPVSGWNEQFF

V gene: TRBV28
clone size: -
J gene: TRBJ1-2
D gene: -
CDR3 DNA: TGTGCCAGCAGTTTGGCCTTCTATGGCTACACCTTC
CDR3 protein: CASSLAFYGYTF

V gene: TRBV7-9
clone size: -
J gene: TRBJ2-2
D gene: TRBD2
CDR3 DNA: TGTGCCAGCAGCTTTCTCCCGGGACTAGCGGGAGCGGGCACCGGGGAGCTGTTTTTT
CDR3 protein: CASSFLPGLAGAGTGELFF

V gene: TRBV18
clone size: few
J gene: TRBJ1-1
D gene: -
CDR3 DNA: TGTGCCAGCTCACCTCATAGGGGCCTCCCAGACACTGAAGCTTTCTTT
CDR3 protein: CASSPHRGLPDTEAFF

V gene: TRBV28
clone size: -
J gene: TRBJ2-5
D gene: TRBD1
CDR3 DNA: TGTGCCAGCAGTCGACAGGGTGGAGAGACCCAGTACTTC
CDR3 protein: CASSRQGGETQYF

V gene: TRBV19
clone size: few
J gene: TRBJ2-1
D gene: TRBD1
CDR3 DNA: TGTGCCAGTAGTACAACTGGGACAGGGGGTAACAATGAGCAGTTCTTC
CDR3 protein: CASSTTGTGGNNEQFF

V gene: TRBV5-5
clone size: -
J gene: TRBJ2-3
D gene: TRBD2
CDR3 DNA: TGTGCCAGCAGCGTGCGGGAGTTGGATACGCAGTATTTT
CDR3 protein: CASSVRELDTQYF

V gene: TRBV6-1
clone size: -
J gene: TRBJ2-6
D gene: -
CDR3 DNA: TGTGCCAGCAGTGAAGCCCCCGGACAGTCCTCTGGGGCCAACGTCCTGACTTTC
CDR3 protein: CASSEAPGQSSGANVLTF

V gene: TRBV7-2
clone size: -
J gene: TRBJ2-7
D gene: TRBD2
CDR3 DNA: TGTGCCAGCAGCTTATCCGGACTAGCGCTTTTCTACGAGCAGTACTTC
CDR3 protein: CASSLSGLALFYEQYF